A single sample is the source of the 23 T cell receptor beta chains below, sequenced in a study of vaccination and CD4 T cells after COVID-19. Sequencing of the DNA from cultured CD4+ T cells was carried out with the Oncomine TCR Beta short-read assay. Each CDR3 protein gets one entry after TCRdb re-called the PCR reads with MiXCR. The table has 13,000 or so distinct CDR3 sequences, less than 65% seen once. These receptors have no known antigen. Treatment given: roughly ten-day PBMC culture with coronavirus spike peptide pools or control peptides (ViraFEST assay). Source material: CD4+ T cells from blood, cultured in vitro. The source of these receptors is a human donor who had recovered from COVID-19.

The CDR3 protein is CATSEAVYNEQFF. The CDR3 nucleotides are TGTGCCACCAGTGAGGCAGTCTACAATGAGCAGTTCTTC. The chain recombines TRBV24-1 with TRBJ2-1; no definite D call. The CDR3 length is 13 residues. Germline loops: CDR1 KGHDR, CDR2 SFDVKD. Deletions cut 4 bases from V and 3 bases from J, with 6 bases between.

V gene TRBV18 combines with J gene TRBJ2-1, with 11 bases aligning to TRBD2. With 3 bases clipped from V and 8 bases from J, the junction kept 9 bases outside the gene matches. Germline CDR1 KGHSH, CDR2 LQKENI. The CDR3 runs 16 residues. The CDR3 bases are TGTGCCAGCTCACCTGGGACTAGCGGAGGGGGCGATGAGCAGTTCTTC. Translating it yields CASSPGTSGGGDEQFF.

The V call is TRBV20-1, the J call TRBJ2-3, with a tentative D call TRBD1 (6 bases). This CDR3 has 19 amino acids. Trimming cost V 0 bases and J 5 bases, with 27 bases left between them. CDR1 is DFQATT, CDR2 SNEGSKA, per germline (reference sequence). The CDR3 DNA follows: TGCAGTGCTAGAGACCCTTCGATCATACTAGGGGGAATGCTAGATACGCAGTATTTT. It is translated as CSARDPSIILGGMLDTQYF.

This chain connects TRBV7-9 to TRBJ2-1, with 7 positions matching TRBD2. Germline V gives CDR1 SEHNR, CDR2 FQNEAQ (reference sequence). CDR3 size: 16 residues. The V and J ends lost 1 base and 4 bases, in that order; junction bases with no gene match: 7. DNA for the CDR3: TGTGCCAGCAGCTTAGGAGGCGGGAGTAGGTACAATGAGCAGTTCTTC. Its translation is CASSLGGGSRYNEQFF.

V and J are TRBV6-2 or TRBV6-3 and TRBJ2-7, with 9 nucleotides matching TRBD1. Per the germline V gene, CDR1 is MNHEY and CDR2 is SVGEGT. V was clipped by 7 bases and J by 3 bases; unmatched bases: 10. The CDR3 sequence is 15 residues long. This CDR3 is CASNDPGTGNYEQYF. Here the CDR3 DNA reads TGTGCCAGCAACGACCCCGGGACAGGGAACTACGAGCAGTACTTC.

The chain employs TRBV7-8 and TRBJ2-7; the D is unclear. The germline V gene encodes CDR1 SGHVS and CDR2 FQNEAQ. The CDR3 runs to 15 residues. Trimming removed 1 base from V and 1 base from J, with 11 bases in between. CDR3 DNA: TGTGCCAGCAGCTTAGAAGGGTTACTTTCCTACGAGCAGTACTTC. It codes for CASSLEGLLSYEQYF.

The CDR3 coding sequence is TGTGCCAGCAGCTCGTATAACGGGGGGGCCCAGTACTTC. Encoded protein: CASSSYNGGAQYF. The chain links TRBV7-9 to TRBJ2-5; TRBD2 agrees at 8 bases. After removal of 4 bases from V and 9 bases from J, the junction contained 7 bases not matched to a gene. The germline V gene has CDR1 SEHNR and CDR2 FQNEAQ (reference sequence). This CDR3 contains 13 residues.

This rearrangement joins TRBV6-1 to TRBJ1-2, with D maybe TRBD1 (5 bases). There are 14 residues in the CDR3. CDR1 and CDR2 from the germline V gene are MNHNS and SASEGT. Trimming left V 4 bases short and J 2 bases short, with 11 bases between. CDR3 sequence reads: CASSGQTPNYGYTF. CDR3 nucleotide sequence: TGTGCCAGCAGTGGACAGACACCGAACTATGGCTACACCTTC.

The chain couples TRBV6-1 to TRBJ2-5, with D unresolved. The CDR3 is 12 amino acids. Trimming took 1 base from V and 5 from J, leaving 5 bases between them. Germline V CDR1 and CDR2: MNHNS, SASEGT. The CDR3 protein is CASSEVGETQYF. The CDR3 bases are TGTGCCAGCAGTGAAGTCGGGGAGACCCAGTACTTC.

This clonotype came up once. The rearrangement links TRBV19 to TRBJ2-1, with a weak D call TRBD1 (5 bases). This CDR3 is 13 amino acids long. V was clipped by 9 bases and J by 3 bases, with 12 bases between them. Per germline, CDR1 LNHDA and CDR2 SQIVND (reference sequence). CDR3 in amino acids: CASSRVYYNEQFF. In DNA, the CDR3 is TGTGCCAGCTCCAGGGTCTACTACAATGAGCAGTTCTTC. The whole variable domain, filled in from reference TRBV19 and TRBJ2-1, reads DGGITQSPKYLFRKEGQNVTLSCEQNLNHDAMYWYRQDPGQGLRLIYYSQIVNDFQKGDIAEGYSVSREKKESFPLTVTSAQKNPTAFYLCASSRVYYNEQFFGPGTRLTVL.

This rearrangement joins TRBV20-1 to TRBJ2-2, with 7 bases lining up with TRBD2. Germline assignment: CDR1 DFQATT and CDR2 SNEGSKA (reference sequence). There are 14 residues in the CDR3. Trimming took 5 bases from V and 2 from J; bases not matched to a gene: 5. The CDR3 DNA is TGCAGTGCTGAGGGACTACTCAACACCGGGGAGCTGTTTTTT. It encodes CSAEGLLNTGELFF.

This chain connects TRBV15 to TRBJ1-5, with 8 bases that match TRBD1. V was clipped by 0 bases and J by 6 bases; unmatched bases: 7. CDR1 and CDR2 from the germline V gene are LNHNV and YYDKDF (reference sequence). This CDR3 has 16 amino acids. The CDR3 DNA follows: TGTGCCACCAGCAGAGATCCAGGACAGGGAGGTCAGCCCCAGCATTTT. It encodes CATSRDPGQGGQPQHF.

In this sample, this clonotype turned up a few times. V usage is TRBV20-1 and J usage is TRBJ2-7; 8 positions agree with TRBD2. Germline CDR1 and CDR2: DFQATT and SNEGSKA (reference sequence). This CDR3 is 12 amino acids long. Here the CDR3 reads CAQRSGSYEQYF. CDR3 nucleotides: TGCGCCCAGAGGAGCGGGAGCTACGAGCAGTACTTC.

This chain links TRBV6-4 with TRBJ2-3; TRBD2 matches 7 bases. The germline gives CDR1 MRHNA, CDR2 SNTAGT. CDR3 length: 14 residues. Trimming took 0 bases from V and 3 from J; bases not matched to a gene: 0. This CDR3 reads CASSDSRETDTQYF. The CDR3, as DNA: TGTGCCAGCAGTGACTCGCGGGAGACAGATACGCAGTATTTT.

V and J are TRBV6-4 and TRBJ2-2; tentatively, D is TRBD2 (6 bases). The CDR3 extends over 14 amino acids. Germline V gene lookup returns CDR1 MRHNA and CDR2 SNTAGT. Trimming took off 0 bases at V and 4 bases at J, with 6 bases between the two ends. The CDR3 DNA reads TGTGCCAGCAGTGACTCGACTAGCACCGGGGAGCTGTTTTTT. The encoded protein is CASSDSTSTGELFF.

This clonotype was observed once. The chain has TRBV30 and TRBJ2-7; unclear D gene. The V end lost 4 bases, the J end lost 0 bases, and 10 bases lay between the germline ends. CDR3 length: 13 residues. Germline CDR1 GTSNPN, CDR2 SVGIG (reference sequence). In DNA, the CDR3 is TGTGCCTGGATTAACAGTTACTCCTACGAGCAGTACTTC. This encodes CAWINSYSYEQYF.

This chain connects TRBV7-9 to TRBJ2-5; maybe TRBD1 (5 bases). The germline V gene encodes CDR1 SEHNR and CDR2 FQNEAQ (reference sequence). CDR3 length equals 15 residues. V dropped 5 bases and J dropped 7 bases, with 20 bases sitting between them. This CDR3 is CASSPPTGGVGTQYF. The DNA of the CDR3 is TGTGCCAGCAGCCCCCCCACAGGTGGGGTGGGGACCCAGTACTTC.

The genes are TRBV6-2 or TRBV6-3 and TRBJ2-2; 7 nucleotides agree with TRBD1. Trimming cost V 6 bases and J 6 bases; bases outside gene matches: 10. Germline CDR1 reads MNHEY; CDR2 reads SVGEGT. The CDR3 spans 15 residues. CDR3 residues: CASRRTGQGAGELFF. CDR3 sequence (DNA): TGTGCCAGCAGAAGAACCGGGCAGGGGGCCGGGGAGCTGTTTTTT.

This chain connects TRBV27 to TRBJ1-5, with D possibly being TRBD1 (5 bases). This CDR3 comprises 15 residues. Germline CDR1 reads MNHEY; CDR2 reads SMNVEV (reference sequence). V gave up 5 bases and J gave up 2 bases, with 13 bases separating them. The chain's CDR3 is CASSAGGIGNQPQHF. As DNA, the CDR3 is TGTGCCAGCAGTGCCGGGGGGATCGGCAATCAGCCCCAGCATTTT.

This clonotype appeared a few times. This chain joins TRBV21-1 and TRBJ1-2. TRBV21-1 is a recognized pseudogene. The CDR3 totals 13 residues. In DNA, the CDR3 is TGTGCCAGCAGGGACCAAAATAACTATGGCTACACCTTC. It translates to CASRDQNNYGYTF.

This chain connects TRBV20-1 to TRBJ2-1, with 8 positions matching TRBD2. With 1 base clipped from V and 5 bases from J, the junction kept 7 bases outside the gene matches. The CDR3 has 15 amino acids. Germline loops: CDR1 DFQATT, CDR2 SNEGSKA (reference sequence). The CDR3 reads CSARVTSGSNNEQFF. CDR3 sequence (DNA): TGCAGTGCTAGAGTAACTAGCGGAAGTAACAATGAGCAGTTCTTC.

The J gene is TRBJ2-3, the V gene TRBV27, with 7 bases identical to TRBD2. Looked up from germline, CDR1 is MNHEY and CDR2 is SMNVEV (reference sequence). The CDR3 length is 14 residues. V lost 6 bases and J lost 2; bases outside the gene matches: 5. CDR3 region: CASRRDYLTDTQYF. Written as DNA, the CDR3 is TGTGCCAGCAGGCGGGACTACCTCACAGATACGCAGTATTTT.

This clonotype has just a few counts. CDR3 amino acids: CSPPGLFTDTQYF. The CDR3 DNA sequence: TGCAGTCCCCCGGGTCTATTCACAGATACGCAGTATTTT. The chain is built from TRBV20-1 and TRBJ2-3; D remains ambiguous. Trimming cost V 8 bases and J 2 bases, with 14 bases left between them. The CDR3 contains 13 residues. Germline CDR1 reads DFQATT; CDR2 reads SNEGSKA (reference sequence).